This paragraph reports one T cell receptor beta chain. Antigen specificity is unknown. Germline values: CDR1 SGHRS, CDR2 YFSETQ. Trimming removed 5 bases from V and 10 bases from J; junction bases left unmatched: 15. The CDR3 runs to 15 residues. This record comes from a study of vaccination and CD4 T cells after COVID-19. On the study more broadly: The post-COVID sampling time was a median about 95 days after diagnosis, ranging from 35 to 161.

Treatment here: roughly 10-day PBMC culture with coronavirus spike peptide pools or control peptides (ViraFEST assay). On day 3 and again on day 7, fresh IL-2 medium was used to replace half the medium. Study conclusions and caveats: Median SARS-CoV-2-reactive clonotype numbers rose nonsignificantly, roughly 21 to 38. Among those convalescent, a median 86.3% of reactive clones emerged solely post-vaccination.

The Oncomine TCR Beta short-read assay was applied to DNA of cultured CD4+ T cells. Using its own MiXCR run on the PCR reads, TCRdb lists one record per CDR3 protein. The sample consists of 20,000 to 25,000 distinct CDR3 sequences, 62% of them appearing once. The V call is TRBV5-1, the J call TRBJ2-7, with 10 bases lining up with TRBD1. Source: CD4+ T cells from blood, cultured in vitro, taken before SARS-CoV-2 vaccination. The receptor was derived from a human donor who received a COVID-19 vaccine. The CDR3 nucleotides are TGCGCCAGCAGTCAGGATCCGGGACAGGGGATAGGACAGTACTTC. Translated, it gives CASSQDPGQGIGQYF.